This section outlines one T cell receptor (beta chain) sequence together with its context. The data are from a study of blood T cells in healthy people across ages. V dropped 6 bases and J dropped 4 bases, with 13 bases sitting between them. CDR3 length: 14 amino acids. Germline CDR1 SGHTA, CDR2 FQGTGA. A sample-barcoded 5' primer and a J-beta primer mix were used in a second PCR of roughly 6 to 12 cycles. TCRdb ran MiXCR on the 5' RACE reads and lists one entry per CDR3 protein. The sample comprises hundreds of thousands of distinct CDR3 sequences, approximately 39% of which are singletons, and roughly 20% rests with the top ten.

Sequenced material: blood. The chain recombines TRBV7-3 with TRBJ1-5; D is uncertain. This receptor was identified in a woman aged 55-75 years in good health. CDR3 in DNA: TGTGCCAGCAGGGCGCCGGGCCCGAATCAGCCCCAGCATTTT. Translating gives CASRAPGPNQPQHF.